This passage covers 11 T cell receptor beta chains from one sample sequenced in a study of T-cell reconstitution after alpha-beta-depleted transplantation in children. Unique molecular identifiers were used to barcode this TCRbeta library. TCRdb reprocessed the PCR reads via MiXCR and lists one record per CDR3 protein. The sample records approximately 400,000 distinct CDR3 sequences, around 9.9% being singletons. The source was PBMCs from the stem cell graft donor, collected from the stem cell graft. The source is a human donor who donated a stem cell graft to a child with acute myeloid leukemia.

This clonotype was detected a few times. The rearrangement uses TRBV7-9 and TRBJ2-7; no definite D call. The CDR3 has 13 amino acids. Between the trimmed V and J ends, which lost 3 bases and 2 bases, there was a span of 8 bases. From germline, CDR1 is SEHNR and CDR2 FQNEAQ (reference sequence). The CDR3: CASSFDPPYEQYV. The CDR3 bases are TGTGCCAGCAGCTTTGATCCCCCCTACGAGCAGTACGTC.

This clonotype was counted at least ten times. This rearrangement joins TRBV14 to TRBJ2-6; 10 bases agree with TRBD2. The V segment lost 1 base and the J segment 0 bases; nucleotides outside the gene matches: 3. This CDR3 region has 18 residues. CDR1 and CDR2 from the germline V gene are SGHDN and FVKESK. Here the CDR3 reads CASSQASGGLSGANVLTF. The CDR3 DNA reads TGTGCCAGCAGCCAAGCTAGCGGGGGCCTCTCTGGGGCCAACGTCCTGACTTTC.

This clonotype was found a few times. The chain has TRBV7-2 and TRBJ1-4; D not resolved. This CDR3 region has 16 residues. V was cut by 5 bases and J by 3 bases, with 16 bases left in between. CDR1 SGHTA and CDR2 FQGNSA come from the germline V gene. The CDR3 coding sequence is TGTGCCAGCAGCCCGGACCTGGTGCGGGCTAATGAAAAACTGTTTTTT. It codes for CASSPDLVRANEKLFF.

This clonotype was counted many times. The chain joins TRBV7-2 to TRBJ2-1, with D unclear. The germline gives CDR1 SGHTA, CDR2 FQGNSA. V shed 5 bases and J shed 0 bases, with 11 bases lying between them. The length of the CDR3 is 15 residues. Here the CDR3 reads CASSRISFSYNEQFF. The CDR3 DNA follows: TGTGCCAGCAGCCGAATATCCTTCTCCTACAATGAGCAGTTCTTC.

This CDR3 is CASLRPPGETQYF. CDR3 nucleotides: TGTGCCAGCCTTCGGCCACCCGGGGAGACCCAGTACTTC. This chain links TRBV11-2 with TRBJ2-5; D remains ambiguous. V gave up 8 bases and J gave up 5 bases, with 15 bases separating them. Germline lookup yields CDR1 SGHAT and CDR2 FQNNGV. This CDR3 has 13 amino acids.

This clonotype appeared a few times. The chain employs TRBV6-1 and TRBJ2-3; tentative D call: TRBD2 (6 bases). The CDR3 extends over 15 amino acids. Trimming pared 7 bases from V and 2 bases from J, leaving 16 bases between. CDR1 MNHNS and CDR2 SASEGT come from the germline V gene. In nucleotides, the CDR3 is TGTGCCAGCATCATCAGGAGGACTAACACAGATACGCAGTATTTT. Amino acids: CASIIRRTNTDTQYF.

There are a few counts of this clonotype. This chain uses TRBV5-1 with TRBJ2-1; tentatively, D is TRBD1 (5 bases). CDR1 SGHRS and CDR2 YFSETQ come from the germline V gene. The length of the CDR3 is 15 residues. Deletions cut 6 bases from V and 6 bases from J, with 19 bases between. The CDR3 reads CASTPAAIRGNEQFF. DNA for the CDR3: TGCGCCAGCACCCCCGCGGCAATAAGGGGCAATGAGCAGTTCTTC.

This clonotype appeared a few times. The chain joins TRBV19 to TRBJ2-2, with 7 bases identical to TRBD1. Germline CDR1 LNHDA, CDR2 SQIVND (reference sequence). The V gene end was trimmed by 7 bases and the J gene end by 3 bases; junction bases not matched to a gene: 11. CDR3 length equals 16 residues. This CDR3 reads CASIAATGQYTGELFF. CDR3 coding DNA: TGTGCCAGTATCGCAGCGACAGGGCAATACACCGGGGAGCTGTTTTTT. The entire variable domain, with the rest obtained from reference TRBV19 and TRBJ2-2, is as follows: DGGITQSPKYLFRKEGQNVTLSCEQNLNHDAMYWYRQDPGQGLRLIYYSQIVNDFQKGDIAEGYSVSREKKESFPLTVTSAQKNPTAFYLCASIAATGQYTGELFFGEGSRLTVL.

The J gene is TRBJ2-7, the V gene TRBV5-1; perhaps TRBD2 as D (6 bases). V was pared by 4 bases and J by 5 bases, with 19 bases between. Germline values: CDR1 SGHRS, CDR2 YFSETQ. The CDR3 length is 15 residues. The CDR3: CASSPRRGLRDEQYF. The DNA of the CDR3 is TGCGCCAGCAGCCCCCGGAGGGGCCTGCGGGACGAGCAGTACTTC. Using reference TRBV5-1 and TRBJ2-7 for the parts outside the CDR3, the full variable domain is KAGVTQTPRYLIKTRGQQVTLSCSPISGHRSVSWYQQTPGQGLQFLFEYFSETQRNKGNFPGRFSGRQFSNSRSEMNVSTLELGDSALYLCASSPRRGLRDEQYFGPGTRLTVT.

The chain couples TRBV6-1 to TRBJ2-1; no firm D call. CDR3 length: 15 residues. Trimming took 1 base from V and 7 from J, leaving 14 bases between them. The germline V gene has CDR1 MNHNS and CDR2 SASEGT. As DNA, the CDR3 is TGTGCCAGCAGTGAAGGACTCGCTAGAAATAATGAGCAGTTCTTC. Encoded protein: CASSEGLARNNEQFF.

This clonotype was seen repeatedly, ten times or more. The V and J genes are TRBV7-8 and TRBJ2-7, with D perhaps matching TRBD1 (6 bases). V shed 2 bases and J shed 5 bases, with 16 bases lying between them. Germline V gene lookup returns CDR1 SGHVS and CDR2 FQNEAQ. CDR3 length: 15 amino acids. The CDR3 loop is CASSLFFSGHDEQYV. As DNA, the CDR3 is TGTGCCAGCAGCTTATTTTTTTCGGGACACGACGAGCAGTACGTC.